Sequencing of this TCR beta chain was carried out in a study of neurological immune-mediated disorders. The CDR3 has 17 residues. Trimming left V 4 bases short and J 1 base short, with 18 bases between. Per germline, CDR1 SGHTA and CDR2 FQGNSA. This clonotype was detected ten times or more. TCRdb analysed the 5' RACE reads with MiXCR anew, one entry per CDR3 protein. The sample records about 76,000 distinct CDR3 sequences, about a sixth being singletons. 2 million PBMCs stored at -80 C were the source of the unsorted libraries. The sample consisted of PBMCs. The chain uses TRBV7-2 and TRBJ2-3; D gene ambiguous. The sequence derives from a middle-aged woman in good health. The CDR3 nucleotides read TGTGCCAGCAGCTCCTACCCTTTACTGACCCGCACAGATACGCAGTATTTT. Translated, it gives CASSSYPLLTRTDTQYF.